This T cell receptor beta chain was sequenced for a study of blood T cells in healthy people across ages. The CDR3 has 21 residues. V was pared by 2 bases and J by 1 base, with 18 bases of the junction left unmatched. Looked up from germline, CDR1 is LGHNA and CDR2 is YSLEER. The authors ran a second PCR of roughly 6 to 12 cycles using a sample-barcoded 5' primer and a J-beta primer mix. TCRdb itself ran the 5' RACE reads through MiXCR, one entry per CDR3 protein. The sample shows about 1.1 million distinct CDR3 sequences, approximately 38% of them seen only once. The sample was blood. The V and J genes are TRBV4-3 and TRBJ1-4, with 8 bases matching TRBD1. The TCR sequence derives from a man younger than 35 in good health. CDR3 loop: CASSQRARTGPTQRTNEKLFF. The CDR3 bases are TGCGCCAGCAGCCAACGAGCCCGGACAGGGCCCACTCAGCGAACTAATGAAAAACTGTTTTTT.